What follows are 21 T cell receptor beta chains derived from one specimen sequenced in a study of T-cell reconstitution after alpha-beta-depleted transplantation in children. Preparing the TCRbeta library involved the use of unique molecular identifiers. Via MiXCR, TCRdb re-called the PCR reads, giving one row per CDR3 protein. The sample comprises about 240,000 distinct CDR3 sequences, about a quarter of which are singletons, and 2.6% rests with the top ten. The sequences come from PBMCs, collected before TCRalphabeta/CD19-depleted stem cell transplant. These receptors were collected from a girl aged 2-10 years with Fanconi anemia, due to receive a stem cell transplant.

The chain couples TRBV20-1 to TRBJ2-3, with D perhaps matching TRBD2 (5 bases). Trimming removed 3 bases from V and 6 bases from J, with 10 bases in between. CDR1 is DFQATT and CDR2 is SNEGSKA in the germline V gene (reference sequence). The CDR3 is 12 residues long. CDR3 sequence: CSASYGVDTQYF. Here the CDR3 DNA reads TGCAGTGCTAGTTACGGGGTGGATACGCAGTATTTT.

This clonotype was seen only a few times. J is TRBJ1-3 and V is TRBV29-1; D gene uncertain. The CDR3 has 14 residues. With 3 bases removed from V and 3 bases from J, the gap between germline ends came to 12 bases. Germline CDR1 reads SQVTM; CDR2 reads ANQGSEA. This chain's CDR3 is CSVDDQNLGNTIYF. The CDR3 nucleotides read TGCAGCGTTGATGACCAAAATCTTGGAAACACCATATATTTT.

This clonotype was detected many times. The rearrangement uses TRBV6-5 and TRBJ2-5; TRBD2 is a possible D gene (6 bases). The CDR3 runs 13 residues. Per the germline V gene, CDR1 is MNHEY and CDR2 is SVGAGI. Trimming removed 7 bases from V and 5 bases from J, with 14 bases in between. The CDR3 DNA reads TGTGCCAGCATTCTCCGGGAGTTTGAGACCCAGTACTTC. The encoded protein is CASILREFETQYF.

The J gene is TRBJ2-3, the V gene TRBV5-1, with unresolved D. The CDR3 runs 14 residues. The germline CDR1 and CDR2 sequences are SGHRS and YFSETQ. Trimming removed 4 bases from V and 1 base from J, with 10 bases in between. CDR3 amino acids: CASSLGWGTDTQYF. In DNA, the CDR3 is TGCGCCAGCAGCCTGGGGTGGGGCACAGATACGCAGTATTTT.

The chain carries TRBV28 and TRBJ1-1, with D possibly being TRBD1 (5 bases). The V and J ends lost 6 bases and 0 bases respectively, with 11 bases between them. Germline V gene data show CDR1 as MDHEN and CDR2 as SYDVKM. CDR3 size: 14 residues. The CDR3 bases are TGTGCCAGCAGATCGACAGCTATGAACACTGAAGCTTTCTTT. It specifies CASRSTAMNTEAFF.

The chain uses TRBV6-2 or TRBV6-3 and TRBJ2-3; D remains ambiguous. Germline CDR1 MNHEY, CDR2 SVGEGT. CDR3 length: 16 amino acids. With 2 bases removed from V and 2 bases from J, the gap between germline ends came to 14 bases. CDR3 DNA: TGTGCCAGCAGTTACGATCGCAGCGCCATCACAGATACGCAGTATTTT. It codes for CASSYDRSAITDTQYF.

The chain is built from TRBV12-3 or TRBV12-4 and TRBJ2-7; TRBD2 matches at 14 bases. This CDR3 comprises 17 residues. V was pared by 7 bases and J by 3 bases, with 11 bases of the junction left unmatched. CDR3 sequence (DNA): TGTGCCAGCACCCCTGAGGGACTAGCGGGAGAAGGCTACGAGCAGTACTTC. Translating gives CASTPEGLAGEGYEQYF.

CDR3 sequence reads: CSASYGVSYEQYF. The CDR3 coding sequence is TGCAGTGCTAGTTACGGGGTGAGCTACGAGCAGTACTTC. V usage is TRBV20-1 and J usage is TRBJ2-7; weak D call: TRBD2 (5 bases). V was clipped by 3 bases and J by 3 bases, with 12 bases between them. The germline V gene has CDR1 DFQATT and CDR2 SNEGSKA (reference sequence). The CDR3 has 13 amino acids.

This clonotype was recorded at least ten times. The rearrangement links TRBV10-3 to TRBJ1-1; D remains unclear. With 0 bases removed from V and 4 bases from J, the gap between germline ends came to 12 bases. Germline loops: CDR1 ENHRY, CDR2 SYGVKD. This CDR3 has 15 amino acids. CDR3 nucleotide sequence: TGTGCCATCAGTGAGTCTGACACCGTGGGCACTGAAGCTTTCTTT. Its protein is CAISESDTVGTEAFF.

This clonotype was found many times. CDR3 in amino acids: CASNGDGSNNQPQHF. In DNA, the CDR3 is TGTGCCAGCAACGGAGACGGCAGCAACAATCAGCCCCAGCATTTT. This chain connects TRBV7-2 to TRBJ1-5; D gene unclear. Germline CDR1 is SGHTA and CDR2 is FQGNSA. This CDR3 region has 15 residues. V lost 7 bases and J lost 3, with 16 bases in between.

This clonotype was recorded a few times. The gene calls are TRBV5-1 and TRBJ2-7, with 9 bases lining up with TRBD2. The CDR3 totals 15 residues. The germline CDR1 and CDR2 sequences are SGHRS and YFSETQ. V was pared by 1 base and J by 2 bases, with 4 bases of the junction left unmatched. The CDR3: CASSLPSGIPYEQYF. The CDR3 nucleotides are TGCGCCAGCAGCTTGCCTAGCGGGATCCCCTACGAGCAGTACTTC.

The V and J genes are TRBV11-2 and TRBJ2-7, with 9 bases aligning to TRBD1. The CDR3 runs to 15 residues. V was pared by 1 base and J by 3 bases, with 4 bases of the junction left unmatched. CDR1 and CDR2 from the germline V gene are SGHAT and FQNNGV. The CDR3 reads CASSLGQGVGYEQYF. The DNA for the CDR3 is TGTGCCAGCAGCTTAGGACAGGGGGTGGGCTACGAGCAGTACTTC.

This clonotype was detected only a few times. J is TRBJ2-3 and V is TRBV29-1; D is undetermined. CDR1 SQVTM and CDR2 ANQGSEA come from the germline V gene. The V gene lost 6 bases and the J gene lost 2 bases, with 9 bases spanning the gap. The CDR3 runs 12 residues. The DNA of the CDR3 is TGCAGCGTGGCAGTCCTCACAGATACGCAGTATTTT. Protein: CSVAVLTDTQYF.

This rearrangement joins TRBV20-1 to TRBJ2-3; possible D gene TRBD1, 6 bases. Germline CDR1 DFQATT, CDR2 SNEGSKA (reference sequence). Trimming pared 3 bases from V and 6 bases from J, leaving 19 bases between. The CDR3 is 15 residues long. The CDR3 nucleotides read TGCAGTGCTAGGCAGGGGACAAGTTTGAGGGATACGCAGTATTTT. Protein sequence: CSARQGTSLRDTQYF.

The rearrangement joins TRBV6-5 to TRBJ2-1; D perhaps matches TRBD1 (5 bases). The CDR3 runs 14 residues. CDR1 and CDR2 (germline): MNHEY, SVGAGI. V was shortened by 2 bases and J by 6 bases, with 11 bases between the two germline ends. The CDR3 is CASSYPPTVNEQFF. CDR3 bases: TGTGCCAGCAGTTACCCCCCGACAGTCAATGAGCAGTTCTTC.

The J gene is TRBJ1-2, the V gene TRBV12-3 or TRBV12-4; no definite D call. V was shortened by 5 bases and J by 0 bases, with 13 bases between the two germline ends. The CDR3 runs to 15 residues. CDR3 region: CASSTLRIPNYGYTF. The DNA for the CDR3 is TGTGCCAGCAGTACACTCAGGATCCCTAACTATGGCTACACCTTC.

The V call is TRBV5-4, the J call TRBJ2-5, with a tentative D call TRBD2 (7 bases). Germline assignment: CDR1 SGHNT and CDR2 YYREEE (reference sequence). The V and J ends lost 10 bases and 4 bases respectively, with 20 bases between them. CDR3 length: 14 amino acids. CDR3 residues: CAFTAGGLRETQYF. The CDR3 DNA reads TGTGCCTTCACGGCCGGGGGGCTCAGAGAGACCCAGTACTTC.

In this sample, this clonotype turned up a few times. V is TRBV7-2 and J is TRBJ2-5; no clear D. The CDR3 contains 12 residues. The V gene's germline CDR1 is SGHTA and CDR2 FQGNSA. The V end was cut by 6 bases, the J end by 7 bases, with 12 bases between. CDR3 amino acids: CASRSSRSTQYF. The CDR3 nucleotides are TGTGCCAGCAGAAGTAGTAGATCGACCCAGTACTTC.

This clonotype has a count of ten or more. The chain couples TRBV29-1 to TRBJ2-3; D may be TRBD1 or TRBD2 (5 bases each). The CDR3 length is 13 residues. The V and J ends lost 7 bases and 1 base respectively, with 12 bases between them. The germline CDR1 and CDR2 sequences are SQVTM and ANQGSEA. The CDR3 loop is CSALLGGTDTQYF. The DNA of the CDR3 is TGCAGCGCCCTACTGGGGGGCACAGATACGCAGTATTTT.

V usage is TRBV25-1 and J usage is TRBJ1-1, with 7 bases matching TRBD1. The CDR3 extends over 14 amino acids. V lost 0 bases and J lost 6; bases outside the gene matches: 4. From germline, CDR1 is MGHDK and CDR2 SYGVNS. CDR3 bases: TGTGCCAGCAGTGAATATGGGGACAGATCTGAAGCTTTCTTT. It is translated as CASSEYGDRSEAFF.

This clonotype was seen at least ten times. The chain has TRBV7-2 and TRBJ2-7; perhaps TRBD1 as D (6 bases). Deletions cut 5 bases from V and 2 bases from J, with 16 bases between. The CDR3 consists of 15 residues. The V gene's germline CDR1 is SGHTA and CDR2 FQGNSA. CDR3 sequence: CASSPDRTLTYEQYF. CDR3 coding DNA: TGTGCCAGCAGCCCGGACAGAACACTTACCTACGAGCAGTACTTC.